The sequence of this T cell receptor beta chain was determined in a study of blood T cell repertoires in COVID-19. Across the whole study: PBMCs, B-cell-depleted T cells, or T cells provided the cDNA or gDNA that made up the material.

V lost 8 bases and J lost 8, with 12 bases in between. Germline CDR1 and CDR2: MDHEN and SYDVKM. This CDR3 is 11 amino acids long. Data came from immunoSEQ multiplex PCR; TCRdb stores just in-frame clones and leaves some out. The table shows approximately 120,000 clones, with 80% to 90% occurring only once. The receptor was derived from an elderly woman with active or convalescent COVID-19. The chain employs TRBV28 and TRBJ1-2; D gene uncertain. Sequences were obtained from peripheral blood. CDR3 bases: TGTGCCAGCTTACAAGGGAGGGGCTACACCTTC. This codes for CASLQGRGYTF.